The rows below give T cell receptor beta chains drawn from one sample of a study of T cells in localized non-small cell lung cancer. TCRdb's table, derived via immunoSEQ multiplex PCR, lists solely in-frame clones and lacks some. The sample has tens of thousands of clones; about 84% are singletons. The specimen comprised peripheral blood, sampled before any cancer treatment. The receptor source for this set is a female donor older than 55 with stage I lung adenocarcinoma. CDR3s include the opening cysteine and the closing phenylalanine or tryptophan. Fields, in order: J gene, clone size, D gene, V gene, CDR3 protein, CDR3 DNA. A D gene is named only where the DNA matches it firmly. Clone size, where shown, is once, few, many, or a class for clones that have expanded.

>TRBJ1-5|NA|NA|TRBV27
CASSLYITGNQPQHF
TGTGCCAGCAGTTTATATATAACAGGCAATCAGCCCCAGCATTTT
>TRBJ1-1|NA|TRBD1|TRBV6-5
CASRRGQGFPEAFF
TGTGCCAGCAGACGGGGACAGGGGTTCCCTGAAGCTTTCTTT
>TRBJ2-2|NA|NA|TRBV5-1
CASSLGTEDTGELFF
TGCGCCAGCAGCTTGGGGACAGAAGACACCGGGGAGCTGTTTTTT
>TRBJ2-2|NA|NA|TRBV4-1
CASTQTSSTGELFF
TGCGCCAGCACCCAGACCAGTTCCACCGGGGAGCTGTTTTTT
>TRBJ1-1|few|TRBD1|TRBV6-5
CASRSIQGGNTEAFF
TGTGCCAGCAGATCTATTCAGGGGGGGAACACTGAAGCTTTCTTT
>TRBJ1-5|NA|TRBD1|TRBV28
CASSLSDRGNQPQHF
TGTGCCAGCAGTCTCTCCGACAGGGGCAATCAGCCCCAGCATTTT
>TRBJ2-7|few|NA|TRBV4-3
CASSQDLLRDSEQYF
TGCGCCAGCAGCCAAGATCTCTTGAGAGACAGCGAGCAGTACTTC
>TRBJ1-6|NA|NA|TRBV4-3
CASSQDGWGPLHF
TGCGCCAGCAGCCAAGATGGGTGGGGACCCCTCCACTTT
>TRBJ2-5|once|NA|TRBV7-9
CASSSLDILQETQYF
TGTGCCAGCAGCTCACTGGACATTTTACAAGAGACCCAGTACTTC
>TRBJ1-3|once|NA|TRBV9
CASNRQVSGNTIYF
TGTGCCAGCAACAGACAGGTCTCTGGAAACACCATATATTTT
>TRBJ1-1|NA|NA|TRBV29-1
CSVEVRATEAFF
TGCAGCGTTGAAGTCAGGGCCACTGAAGCTTTCTTT
>TRBJ1-5|NA|NA|TRBV6-1
CASSSWDSNQPQHF
TGTGCCAGCAGCTCATGGGATAGCAATCAGCCCCAGCATTTT
>TRBJ1-4|NA|NA|TRBV7-2
CASSLNRATNEKLFF
TGTGCCAGCAGCTTAAATCGGGCAACTAATGAAAAACTGTTTTTT
>TRBJ2-5|once|NA|TRBV5-1
CASSGEATLQETQYF
TGCGCCAGCAGCGGGGAGGCCACCCTCCAAGAGACCCAGTACTTC
>TRBJ2-4|NA|TRBD1|TRBV7-2
CASSSQAGTGGAKNIQYF
TGTGCCAGCAGCTCACAGGCCGGGACAGGGGGAGCCAAAAACATTCAGTACTTC
>TRBJ1-1|NA|NA|TRBV27
CASSPGAFF
TGTGCCAGCAGCCCCGGGGCTTTCTTT
>TRBJ2-1|NA|NA|TRBV4-3
CASSQEWRPSYNEQFF
TGCGCCAGCAGCCAAGAATGGAGGCCCTCCTACAATGAGCAGTTCTTC
>TRBJ1-4|NA|NA|TRBV28
CASQTLVGMNEKLFF
TGTGCCAGCCAGACACTCGTTGGGATGAATGAAAAACTGTTTTTT
>TRBJ2-7|NA|NA|TRBV6-5
CASSPQGPSIYEQYF
TGTGCCAGCAGTCCCCAGGGGCCATCGATCTACGAGCAGTACTTC
>TRBJ1-4|NA|NA|TRBV12-5
CASGINEKLFF
TGTGCTAGTGGCATAAATGAAAAACTGTTTTTT
>TRBJ1-1|NA|NA|TRBV4-3
CASSLQGNTEAFF
TGCGCCAGCAGCCTTCAGGGGAACACTGAAGCTTTCTTT
>TRBJ2-2|NA|TRBD2|TRBV11-3
CASSPLTSTNTGELFF
TGTGCCAGCAGCCCTTTGACTAGCACCAACACCGGGGAGCTGTTTTTT
>TRBJ2-3|NA|TRBD2|TRBV9
CASSVGPSGRGGTDTQYF
TGTGCCAGCAGCGTAGGCCCTAGCGGGAGAGGAGGCACAGATACGCAGTATTTT
>TRBJ2-3|NA|TRBD1|TRBV5-1
CASSSPTGGAADTQYF
TGCGCCAGCAGCTCTCCTACAGGGGGCGCGGCAGATACGCAGTATTTT
>TRBJ2-1|NA|NA|TRBV2
CASSGSLGSRHEQFF
TGTGCCAGCAGTGGAAGCCTCGGCAGCAGACATGAGCAGTTCTTC
>TRBJ2-3|few|TRBD2|TRBV6-5
CASSGGTSSTDTQYF
TGTGCCAGCAGTGGCGGGACTAGCAGCACAGATACGCAGTATTTT
>TRBJ1-1|once|TRBD1|TRBV15
CATSRETGLGTEAFF
TGTGCCACCAGCAGGGAGACAGGGTTGGGCACTGAAGCTTTCTTT
>TRBJ2-3|NA|TRBD1|TRBV6-5
CASSYTLGQGSDTQYF
TGTGCCAGCAGTTACACCTTGGGACAGGGGTCAGATACGCAGTATTTT
>TRBJ1-2|NA|TRBD1|TRBV19
CASTIPRGTGGSHGYTF
TGTGCCAGTACCATACCGCGGGGGACAGGGGGTTCTCATGGCTACACCTTC
>TRBJ1-6|NA|NA|TRBV4-3
CASSQDSRGRGSPLHF
TGCGCCAGCAGCCAAGATTCTCGGGGGCGCGGGTCACCCCTCCACTTT
>TRBJ1-1|NA|NA|TRBV7-9
CASSFSGVDTEAFF
TGTGCCAGCAGCTTCTCAGGGGTGGACACTGAAGCTTTCTTT
>TRBJ1-4|NA|NA|TRBV30
CAWRKTGTNEKLFF
TGTGCCTGGAGGAAGACAGGTACTAATGAAAAACTGTTTTTT
>TRBJ2-7|few|TRBD1|TRBV11-2
CASSLGNPGQGYEQYF
TGTGCCAGCAGCTTAGGCAACCCCGGACAGGGCTACGAGCAGTACTTC
>TRBJ2-2|NA|TRBD1|TRBV28
CASKTGGLVELFF
TGTGCCAGCAAGACAGGGGGTTTAGTGGAGCTGTTTTTT
>TRBJ2-7|NA|TRBD1|TRBV7-9
CASSPSTGIAREQYF
TGTGCCAGCAGCCCCTCGACAGGGATAGCGAGGGAGCAGTACTTC
>TRBJ1-1|NA|NA|TRBV19
CASSIGSGMNTEAFF
TGTGCCAGTAGTATAGGGTCGGGAATGAACACTGAAGCTTTCTTT
>TRBJ1-1|once|NA|TRBV28
CASKVQGLGNTEAFF
TGTGCCAGCAAGGTCCAGGGGCTCGGGAACACTGAAGCTTTCTTT
>TRBJ1-2|NA|NA|TRBV30
CAWSVEYLNYGYTF
TGTGCCTGGAGTGTCGAGTACCTTAACTATGGCTACACCTTC
>TRBJ2-5|NA|TRBD2|TRBV30
CAWSVLAGGPETQYF
TGTGCCTGGAGTGTACTAGCGGGAGGGCCAGAGACCCAGTACTTC
>TRBJ2-3|NA|TRBD2|TRBV29-1
CSGRGGRLSTDTQYF
TGCAGCGGCCGCGGGGGGAGGCTAAGCACAGATACGCAGTATTTT
>TRBJ2-3|NA|NA|TRBV9
CASSVGGAPRDTQYF
TGTGCCAGCAGCGTAGGGGGGGCCCCCCGGGATACGCAGTATTTT
>TRBJ2-4|NA|NA|TRBV4-3
CASSPSGGKNIQYF
TGCGCCAGCAGCCCCTCTGGCGGCAAAAACATTCAGTACTTC
>TRBJ2-1|NA|TRBD2|TRBV7-9
CASSLYGTSGGHSYNEQFF
TGTGCCAGCAGCTTATACGGGACTAGCGGGGGTCATTCCTACAATGAGCAGTTCTTC
>TRBJ2-1|NA|NA|TRBV5-4
CASSLAQFSSSYNEQFF
TGTGCCAGCAGCTTGGCTCAATTTTCCAGCTCCTACAATGAGCAGTTCTTC
>TRBJ1-4|once|NA|TRBV21-1
CASSKAWGRRWEKLFF
TGTGCCAGCAGCAAGGCGTGGGGGCGTAGGTGGGAAAAACTGTTTTTT
>TRBJ2-7|NA|TRBD1|TRBV6-1
CASSIGTAYEQYF
TGTGCCAGCAGCATAGGGACAGCCTACGAGCAGTACTTC
>TRBJ1-2|few|TRBD1|TRBV28
CASSPNTIGRGRTYGYTF
TGTGCCAGCAGTCCCAACACGATCGGCAGGGGGCGAACCTATGGCTACACCTTC